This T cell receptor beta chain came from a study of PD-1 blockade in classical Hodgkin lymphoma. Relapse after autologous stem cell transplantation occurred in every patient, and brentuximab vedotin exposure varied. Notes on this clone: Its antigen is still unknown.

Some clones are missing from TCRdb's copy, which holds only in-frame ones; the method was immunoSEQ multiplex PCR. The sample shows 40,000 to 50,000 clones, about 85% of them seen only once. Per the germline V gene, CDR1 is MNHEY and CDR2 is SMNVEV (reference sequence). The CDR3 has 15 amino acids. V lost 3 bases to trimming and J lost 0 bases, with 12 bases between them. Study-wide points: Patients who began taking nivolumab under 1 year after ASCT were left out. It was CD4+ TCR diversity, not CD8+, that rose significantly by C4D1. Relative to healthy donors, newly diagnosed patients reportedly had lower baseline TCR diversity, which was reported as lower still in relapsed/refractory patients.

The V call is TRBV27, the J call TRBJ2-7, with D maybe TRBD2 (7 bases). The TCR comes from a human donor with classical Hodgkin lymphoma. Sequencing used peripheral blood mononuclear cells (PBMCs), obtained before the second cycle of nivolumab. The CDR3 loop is CASSLKGGGSYEQYF. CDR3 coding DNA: TGTGCCAGCAGTTTGAAGGGGGGGGGCTCCTACGAGCAGTACTTC.